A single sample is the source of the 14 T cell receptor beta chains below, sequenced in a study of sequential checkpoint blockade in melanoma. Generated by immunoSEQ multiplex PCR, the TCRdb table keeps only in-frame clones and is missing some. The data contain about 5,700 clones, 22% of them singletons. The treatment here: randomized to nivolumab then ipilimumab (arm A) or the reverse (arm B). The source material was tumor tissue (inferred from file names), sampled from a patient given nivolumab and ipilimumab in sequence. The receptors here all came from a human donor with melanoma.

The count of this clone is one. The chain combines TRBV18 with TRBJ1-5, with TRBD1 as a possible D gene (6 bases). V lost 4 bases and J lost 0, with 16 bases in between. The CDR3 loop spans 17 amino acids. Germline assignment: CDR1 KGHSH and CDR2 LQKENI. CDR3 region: CASSHSPGAGSNQPQHF. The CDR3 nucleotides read TGTGCCAGCTCACACTCCCCAGGGGCGGGTAGCAATCAGCCCCAGCATTTT.

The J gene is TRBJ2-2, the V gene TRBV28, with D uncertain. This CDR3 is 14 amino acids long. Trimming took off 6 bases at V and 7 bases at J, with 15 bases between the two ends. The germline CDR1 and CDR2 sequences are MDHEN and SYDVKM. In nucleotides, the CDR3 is TGTGCCAGCAGCCCGGAACGGTCGGGCGGGGAGCTGTTTTTT. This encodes CASSPERSGGELFF. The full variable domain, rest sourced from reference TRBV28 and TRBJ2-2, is DVKVTQSSRYLVKRTGEKVFLECVQDMDHENMFWYRQDPGLGLRLIYFSYDVKMKEKGDIPEGYSVSREKKERFSLILESASTNQTSMYLCASSPERSGGELFFGEGSRLTVL.

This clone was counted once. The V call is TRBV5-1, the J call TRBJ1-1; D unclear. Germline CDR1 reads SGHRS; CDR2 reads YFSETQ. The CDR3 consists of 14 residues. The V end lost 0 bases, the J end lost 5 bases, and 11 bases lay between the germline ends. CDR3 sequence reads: CASSLAAATTEAFF. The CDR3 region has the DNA TGCGCCAGCAGCTTGGCGGCAGCGACTACTGAAGCTTTCTTT.

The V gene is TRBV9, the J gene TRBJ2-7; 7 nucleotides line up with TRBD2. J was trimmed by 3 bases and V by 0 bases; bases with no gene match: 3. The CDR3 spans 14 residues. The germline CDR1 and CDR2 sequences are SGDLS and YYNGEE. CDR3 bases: TGTGCCAGCAGCGTAGCCGGGGAGGGCTACGAGCAGTACTTC. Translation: CASSVAGEGYEQYF.

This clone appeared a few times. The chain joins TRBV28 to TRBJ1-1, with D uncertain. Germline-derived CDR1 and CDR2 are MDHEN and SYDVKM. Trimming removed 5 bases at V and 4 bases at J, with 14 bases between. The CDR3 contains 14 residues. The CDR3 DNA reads TGTGCCAGCAGTAAACAAGGGCTCGGCACTGAAGCTTTCTTT. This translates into CASSKQGLGTEAFF.

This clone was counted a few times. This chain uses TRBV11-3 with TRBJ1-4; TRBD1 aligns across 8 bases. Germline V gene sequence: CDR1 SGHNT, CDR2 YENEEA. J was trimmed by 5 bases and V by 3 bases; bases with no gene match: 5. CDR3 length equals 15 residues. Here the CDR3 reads CASSLEGQANEKLFF. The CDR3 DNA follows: TGTGCCAGCAGCTTGGAGGGACAGGCGAATGAAAAACTGTTTTTT.

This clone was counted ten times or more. As DNA, the CDR3 is TGTGCCAGCAGCGGGGTTGCTAGCGGACCCTACAATGAGCAGTTCTTC. Translated, it gives CASSGVASGPYNEQFF. The V and J genes are TRBV9 and TRBJ2-1, with 7 nucleotides matching TRBD2. Germline CDR1 is SGDLS and CDR2 is YYNGEE. Losses at the gene ends were 3 bases for V and 2 bases for J; bases not matched to a gene: 8. The length of the CDR3 is 16 residues.

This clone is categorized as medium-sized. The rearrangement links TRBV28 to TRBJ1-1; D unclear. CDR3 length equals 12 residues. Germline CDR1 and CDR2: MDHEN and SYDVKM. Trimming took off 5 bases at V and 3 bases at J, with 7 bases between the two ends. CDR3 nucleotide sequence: TGTGCCAGCAGTGAGGCGGACACTGAAGCTTTCTTT. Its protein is CASSEADTEAFF.

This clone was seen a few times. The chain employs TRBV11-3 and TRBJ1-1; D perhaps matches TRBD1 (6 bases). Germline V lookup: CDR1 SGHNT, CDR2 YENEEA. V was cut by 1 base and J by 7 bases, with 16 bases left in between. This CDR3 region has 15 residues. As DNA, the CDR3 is TGTGCCAGCAGCTTAGGTCCGGTTGGGGGCCTTGAAGCTTTCTTT. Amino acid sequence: CASSLGPVGGLEAFF.

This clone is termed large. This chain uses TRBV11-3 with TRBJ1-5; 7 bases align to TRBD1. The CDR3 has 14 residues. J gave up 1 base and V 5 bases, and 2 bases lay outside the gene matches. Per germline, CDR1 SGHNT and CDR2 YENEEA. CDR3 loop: CASSPGQSNQPQHF. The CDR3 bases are TGTGCCAGCAGCCCGGGACAGAGCAATCAGCCCCAGCATTTT. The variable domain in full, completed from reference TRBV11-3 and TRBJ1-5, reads EAGVVQSPRYKIIEKKQPVAFWCNPISGHNTLYWYLQNLGQGPELLIRYENEEAVDDSQLPKDRFSAERLKGVDSTLKIQPAELGDSAVYLCASSPGQSNQPQHFGDGTRLSIL.

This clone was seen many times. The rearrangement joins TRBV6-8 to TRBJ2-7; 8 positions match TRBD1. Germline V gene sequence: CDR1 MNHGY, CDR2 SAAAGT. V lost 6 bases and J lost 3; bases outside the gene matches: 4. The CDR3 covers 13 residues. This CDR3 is CASSSGQGYEQYF. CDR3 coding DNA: TGTGCCAGCAGCTCCGGACAGGGCTACGAGCAGTACTTC.

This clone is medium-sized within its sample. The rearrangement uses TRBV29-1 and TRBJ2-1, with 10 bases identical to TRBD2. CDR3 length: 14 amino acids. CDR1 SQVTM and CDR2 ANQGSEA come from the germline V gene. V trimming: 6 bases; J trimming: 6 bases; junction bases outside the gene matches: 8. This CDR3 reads CSVISGRTLNEQFF. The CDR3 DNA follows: TGCAGCGTAATTAGCGGGAGGACCCTCAATGAGCAGTTCTTC.

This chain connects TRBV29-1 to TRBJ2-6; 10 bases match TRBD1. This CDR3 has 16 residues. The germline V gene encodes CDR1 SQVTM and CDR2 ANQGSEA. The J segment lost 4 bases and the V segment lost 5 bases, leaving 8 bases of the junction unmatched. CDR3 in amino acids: CSVLGQGVPGANVLTF. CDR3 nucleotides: TGCAGCGTTCTAGGACAGGGGGTTCCAGGGGCCAACGTCCTGACTTTC.

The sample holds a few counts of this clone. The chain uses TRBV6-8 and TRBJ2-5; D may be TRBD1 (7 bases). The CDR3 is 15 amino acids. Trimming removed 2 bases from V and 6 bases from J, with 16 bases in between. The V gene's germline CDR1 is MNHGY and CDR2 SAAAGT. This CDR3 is CASSYPGGDSQTQYF. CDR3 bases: TGTGCCAGCAGTTACCCCGGCGGGGACAGCCAGACCCAGTACTTC.